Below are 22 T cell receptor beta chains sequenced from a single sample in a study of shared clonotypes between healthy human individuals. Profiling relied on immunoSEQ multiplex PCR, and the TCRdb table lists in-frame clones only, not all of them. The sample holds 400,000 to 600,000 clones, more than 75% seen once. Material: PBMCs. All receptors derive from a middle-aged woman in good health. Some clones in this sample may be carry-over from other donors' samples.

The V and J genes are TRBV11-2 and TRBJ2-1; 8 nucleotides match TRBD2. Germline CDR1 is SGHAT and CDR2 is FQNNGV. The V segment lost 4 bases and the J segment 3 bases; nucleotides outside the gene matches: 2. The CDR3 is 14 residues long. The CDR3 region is CASSSGTSYNEQFF. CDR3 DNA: TGTGCCAGCAGCTCCGGGACTAGCTACAATGAGCAGTTCTTC.

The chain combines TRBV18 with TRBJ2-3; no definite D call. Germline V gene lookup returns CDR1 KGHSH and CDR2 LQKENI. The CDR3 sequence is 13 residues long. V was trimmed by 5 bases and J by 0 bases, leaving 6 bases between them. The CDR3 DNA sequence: TGTGCCAGCTCAACGCCTAGCACAGATACGCAGTATTTT. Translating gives CASSTPSTDTQYF.

The CDR3 sequence is CATSRGTSGRINGELFF. CDR3 coding DNA: TGTGCCACCAGCAGGGGGACTAGCGGGAGGATTAACGGGGAGCTGTTTTTT. The chain is built from TRBV15 and TRBJ2-2, with 15 bases fitting TRBD2. CDR3 size: 17 residues. V was clipped by 3 bases and J by 7 bases; unmatched bases: 6. Germline V lookup: CDR1 LNHNV, CDR2 YYDKDF (reference sequence).

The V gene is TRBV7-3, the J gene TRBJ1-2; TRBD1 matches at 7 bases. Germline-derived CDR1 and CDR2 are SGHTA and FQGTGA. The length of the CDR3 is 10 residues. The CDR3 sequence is CPAGGIGYTF. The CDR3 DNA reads TGTCCGGCAGGGGGTATCGGCTACACCTTC.

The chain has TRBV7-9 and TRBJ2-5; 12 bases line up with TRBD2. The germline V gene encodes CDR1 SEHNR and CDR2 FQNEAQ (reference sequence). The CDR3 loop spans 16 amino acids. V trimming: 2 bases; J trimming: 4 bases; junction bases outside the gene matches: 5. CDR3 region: CASSLFASGRGETQYF. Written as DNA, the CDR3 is TGTGCCAGCAGCTTATTTGCTAGCGGGAGGGGAGAGACCCAGTACTTC.

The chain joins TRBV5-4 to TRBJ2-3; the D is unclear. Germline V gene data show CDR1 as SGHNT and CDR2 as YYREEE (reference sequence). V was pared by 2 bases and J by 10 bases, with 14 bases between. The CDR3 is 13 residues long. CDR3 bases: TGTGCCAGCAGCTTAACTGTTGGGTGGCCGCAGTATTTT. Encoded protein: CASSLTVGWPQYF.

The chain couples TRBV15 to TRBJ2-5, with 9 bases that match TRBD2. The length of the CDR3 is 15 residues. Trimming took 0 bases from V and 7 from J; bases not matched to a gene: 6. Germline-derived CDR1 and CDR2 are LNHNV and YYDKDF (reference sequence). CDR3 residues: CATSREGLALVTQYF. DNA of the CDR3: TGTGCCACCAGCAGAGAGGGACTAGCTTTAGTGACCCAGTACTTC.

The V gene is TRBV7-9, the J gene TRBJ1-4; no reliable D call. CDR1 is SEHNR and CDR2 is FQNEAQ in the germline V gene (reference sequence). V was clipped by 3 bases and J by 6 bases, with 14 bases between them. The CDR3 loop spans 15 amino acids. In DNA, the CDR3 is TGTGCCAGCAGCTTTTTCGGTCAGGCGGATGAAAAACTGTTTTTT. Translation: CASSFFGQADEKLFF.

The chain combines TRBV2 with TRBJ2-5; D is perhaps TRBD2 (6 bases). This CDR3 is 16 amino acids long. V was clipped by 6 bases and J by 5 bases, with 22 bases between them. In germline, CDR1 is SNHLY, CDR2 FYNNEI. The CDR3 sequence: CASSPNPAGGGETQYF. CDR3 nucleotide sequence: TGTGCCAGCAGCCCCAACCCAGCGGGCGGAGGGGAGACCCAGTACTTC.

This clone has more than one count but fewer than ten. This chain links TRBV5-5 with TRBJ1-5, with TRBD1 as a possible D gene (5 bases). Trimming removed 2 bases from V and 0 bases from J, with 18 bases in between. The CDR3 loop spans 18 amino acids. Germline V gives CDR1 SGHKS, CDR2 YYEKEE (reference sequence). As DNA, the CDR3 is TGTGCCAGCAGCTTTTTATATATAGTGGGACCTAGCAATCAGCCCCAGCATTTT. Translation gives CASSFLYIVGPSNQPQHF.

CDR3 in amino acids: CASSMASGGHEQFF. CDR3 DNA: TGTGCCAGTAGTATGGCTAGCGGGGGCCATGAGCAGTTCTTC. The chain uses TRBV19 and TRBJ2-1; 10 nucleotides align to TRBD2. Germline values: CDR1 LNHDA, CDR2 SQIVND (reference sequence). V was clipped by 3 bases and J by 8 bases; unmatched bases: 4. CDR3 length equals 14 residues. Looking up the rest from reference TRBV19 and TRBJ2-1 gives the full variable domain: DGGITQSPKYLFRKEGQNVTLSCEQNLNHDAMYWYRQDPGQGLRLIYYSQIVNDFQKGDIAEGYSVSREKKESFPLTVTSAQKNPTAFYLCASSMASGGHEQFFGPGTRLTVL.

This CDR3 is CATGTPSSYEQYF. The CDR3 region has the DNA TGTGCCACCGGGACTCCGAGCTCCTACGAGCAGTACTTC. V and J are TRBV15 and TRBJ2-7; D perhaps matches TRBD2 (6 bases). Deletions cut 8 bases from V and 0 bases from J, with 11 bases between. Germline V lookup: CDR1 LNHNV, CDR2 YYDKDF (reference sequence). CDR3 length: 13 residues.

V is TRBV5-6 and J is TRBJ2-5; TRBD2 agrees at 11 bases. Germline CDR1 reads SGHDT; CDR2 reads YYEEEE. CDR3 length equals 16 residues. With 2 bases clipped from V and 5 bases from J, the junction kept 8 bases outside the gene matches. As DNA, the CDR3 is TGTGCCAGCAGCTTCGAACTAGCGGGAGCACGTGAGACCCAGTACTTC. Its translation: CASSFELAGARETQYF. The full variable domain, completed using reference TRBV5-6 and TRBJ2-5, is DAGVTQSPTHLIKTRGQQVTLRCSPKSGHDTVSWYQQALGQGPQFIFQYYEEEERQRGNFPDRFSGHQFPNYSSELNVNALLLGDSALYLCASSFELAGARETQYFGPGTRLLVL.

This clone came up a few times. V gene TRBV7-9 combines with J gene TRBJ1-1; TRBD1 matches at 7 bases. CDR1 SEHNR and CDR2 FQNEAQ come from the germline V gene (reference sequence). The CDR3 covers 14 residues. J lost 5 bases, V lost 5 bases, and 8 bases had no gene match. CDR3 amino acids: CASSVQGKGTEAFF. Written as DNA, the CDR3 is TGTGCCAGCAGCGTACAGGGGAAGGGAACTGAAGCTTTCTTT. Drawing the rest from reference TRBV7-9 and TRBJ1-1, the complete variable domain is DTGVSQNPRHKITKRGQNVTFRCDPISEHNRLYWYRQTLGQGPEFLTYFQNEAQLEKSRLLSDRFSAERPKGSFSTLEIQRTEQGDSAMYLCASSVQGKGTEAFFGQGTRLTVV.

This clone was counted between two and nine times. The CDR3 sequence is CASSLDSTYEQYF. CDR3 bases: TGTGCCAGCTCACTGGACAGTACCTACGAGCAGTACTTC. The rearrangement uses TRBV18 and TRBJ2-7; tentative D call: TRBD1 (6 bases). CDR1 is KGHSH, CDR2 LQKENI, per germline. This CDR3 spans 13 amino acids. The V end was cut by 4 bases, the J end by 2 bases, with 9 bases between.

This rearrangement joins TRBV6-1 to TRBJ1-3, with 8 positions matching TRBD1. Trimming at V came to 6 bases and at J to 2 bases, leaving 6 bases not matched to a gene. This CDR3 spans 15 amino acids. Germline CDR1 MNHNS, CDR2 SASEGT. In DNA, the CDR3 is TGTGCCAGCAGCGCGGACAGGGAGGCTGGAAACACCATATATTTT. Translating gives CASSADREAGNTIYF.

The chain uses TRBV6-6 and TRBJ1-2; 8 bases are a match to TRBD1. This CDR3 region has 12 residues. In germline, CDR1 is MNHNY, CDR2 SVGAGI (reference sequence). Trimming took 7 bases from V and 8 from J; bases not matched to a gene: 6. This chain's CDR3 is CASTDRVEGYTF. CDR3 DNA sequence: TGTGCCAGCACGGACAGGGTAGAAGGCTACACCTTC.

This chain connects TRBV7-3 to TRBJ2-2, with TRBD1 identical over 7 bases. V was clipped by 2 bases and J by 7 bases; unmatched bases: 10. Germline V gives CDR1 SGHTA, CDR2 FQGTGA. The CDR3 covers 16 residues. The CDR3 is CASSLGRQGVFGELFF. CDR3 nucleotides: TGTGCCAGCAGCTTAGGACGCCAGGGGGTATTCGGGGAGCTGTTTTTT. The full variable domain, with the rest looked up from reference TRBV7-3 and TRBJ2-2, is GAGVSQTPSNKVTEKGKYVELRCDPISGHTALYWYRQSLGQGPEFLIYFQGTGAADDSGLPNDRFFAVRPEGSVSTLKIQRTERGDSAVYLCASSLGRQGVFGELFFGEGSRLTVL.

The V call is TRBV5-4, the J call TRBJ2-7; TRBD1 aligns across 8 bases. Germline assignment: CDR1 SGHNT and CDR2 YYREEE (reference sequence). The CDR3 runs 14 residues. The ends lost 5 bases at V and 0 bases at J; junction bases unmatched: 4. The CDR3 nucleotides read TGTGCCAGCAGTTTAGACAGGGGCTCCTACGAGCAGTACTTC. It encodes CASSLDRGSYEQYF.

CDR3 nucleotide sequence: TGTGCCAGTAGTGCGCGGACTAGCGGTAGCACAGATACGCAGTATTTT. Amino acid sequence: CASSARTSGSTDTQYF. V usage is TRBV19 and J usage is TRBJ2-3, with 10 bases matching TRBD2. The CDR3 runs 16 residues. The V gene's germline CDR1 is LNHDA and CDR2 SQIVND (reference sequence). The ends lost 5 bases at V and 0 bases at J; junction bases unmatched: 5.

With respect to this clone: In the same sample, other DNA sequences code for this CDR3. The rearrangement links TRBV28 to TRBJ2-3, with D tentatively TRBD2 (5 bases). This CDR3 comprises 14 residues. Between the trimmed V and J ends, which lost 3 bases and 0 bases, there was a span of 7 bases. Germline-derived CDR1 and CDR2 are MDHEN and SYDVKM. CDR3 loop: CASSFGGSTDTQYF. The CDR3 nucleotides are TGTGCCAGCAGTTTTGGCGGGAGCACAGATACGCAGTATTTT.

The CDR3 sequence: CASSLVARAIIRDEQFF. As DNA, the CDR3 is TGTGCCAGCAGCTTAGTGGCCAGGGCAATTATTAGGGATGAGCAGTTCTTC. V usage is TRBV7-2 and J usage is TRBJ2-1, with D perhaps matching TRBD1 (5 bases). Trimming removed 1 base from V and 8 bases from J, with 21 bases in between. CDR1 SGHTA and CDR2 FQGNSA come from the germline V gene. CDR3 length equals 17 residues.